This entry lists 11 T cell receptor beta chains sequenced from one sample in a study of blood T cell repertoires in COVID-19. The assay was immunoSEQ multiplex PCR, and TCRdb's table has in-frame clones only and misses some. The sample lists approximately 330,000 clones, 87% occurring once. The sequenced sample was peripheral blood. Receptors originate from a young man with COVID-19, enrolled during active disease.

The rearrangement uses TRBV28 and TRBJ1-1; 8 bases map to TRBD1. The CDR3 loop spans 16 amino acids. Germline lookup yields CDR1 MDHEN and CDR2 SYDVKM. V was pared by 5 bases and J by 1 base, with 9 bases of the junction left unmatched. The CDR3 protein is CASSPSLGQGNTEAFF. The CDR3 DNA is TGTGCCAGCAGTCCAAGTCTTGGACAGGGGAACACTGAAGCTTTCTTT.

This clone was counted a single time. The chain combines TRBV9 with TRBJ1-2; unclear D gene. This CDR3 is 15 amino acids long. The V end lost 0 bases, the J end lost 8 bases, and 17 bases lay between the germline ends. CDR1 and CDR2 from the germline V gene are SGDLS and YYNGEE. Here the CDR3 reads CASSVESSWSLGYTF. The DNA of the CDR3 is TGTGCCAGCAGCGTAGAATCGTCGTGGAGTCTGGGCTACACCTTC. The variable domain in full, completed from reference TRBV9 and TRBJ1-2, reads DSGVTQTPKHLITATGQRVTLRCSPRSGDLSVYWYQQSLDQGLQFLIQYYNGEERAKGNILERFSAQQFPDLHSELNLSSLELGDSALYFCASSVESSWSLGYTFGSGTRLTVV.

The chain is built from TRBV7-8 and TRBJ1-1; D perhaps matches TRBD1 (6 bases). This CDR3 is 15 amino acids long. Germline assignment: CDR1 SGHVS and CDR2 FQNEAQ. The V and J ends lost 5 bases and 4 bases respectively, with 17 bases between them. The CDR3 DNA is TGTGCCAGCAGCCACCGGGGGGGGGCAAGCACTGAAGCTTTCTTT. The encoded protein is CASSHRGGASTEAFF.

The chain is built from TRBV7-2 and TRBJ2-7; 7 bases map to TRBD1. CDR3 length: 14 residues. The V gene end was trimmed by 2 bases and the J gene end by 5 bases; junction bases not matched to a gene: 6. The germline V gene encodes CDR1 SGHTA and CDR2 FQGNSA. The CDR3 region has the DNA TGTGCCAGCAGCTTAAGGGGGCACCTCGACGAGCAGTACTTC. The encoded protein is CASSLRGHLDEQYF.

CDR3 sequence: CASSRTSGGYNNEQFF. Here the CDR3 DNA reads TGTGCCAGCAGTCGGACTAGCGGGGGGTATAACAATGAGCAGTTCTTC. This chain joins TRBV7-6 and TRBJ2-1; 14 bases line up with TRBD2. Germline CDR1 reads SGHVS; CDR2 reads FNYEAQ. CDR3 size: 16 residues. Germline trimming cut 6 bases from V and 5 bases from J; bases unmatched to any gene: 6.

The gene calls are TRBV30 and TRBJ1-2; tentative D call: TRBD1 (6 bases). V was clipped by 8 bases and J by 5 bases, with 15 bases between them. Germline V CDR1 and CDR2: GTSNPN, SVGIG (reference sequence). The CDR3 runs 12 residues. CDR3 region: CAGRTAPYGYTF. The CDR3 coding sequence is TGTGCCGGACGGACAGCTCCTTATGGCTACACCTTC.

The chain carries TRBV19 and TRBJ2-1, with 10 bases lining up with TRBD2. The CDR3 loop spans 15 amino acids. V shed 7 bases and J 5 bases; nucleotides not matched to a gene: 8. Germline CDR1 LNHDA, CDR2 SQIVND (reference sequence). CDR3 residues: CASTPLAGANNEQFF. CDR3 in DNA: TGTGCCAGTACCCCCCTAGCGGGGGCAAACAATGAGCAGTTCTTC.

The J gene is TRBJ2-7, the V gene TRBV15, with TRBD1 as a possible D gene (5 bases). Germline V lookup: CDR1 LNHNV, CDR2 YYDKDF (reference sequence). V gave up 0 bases and J gave up 5 bases, with 11 bases separating them. The CDR3 runs 14 residues. The CDR3 reads CATSREGRAHEQYF. CDR3 bases: TGTGCCACCAGCAGAGAGGGCAGGGCCCACGAGCAGTACTTC.

This clone turned up a few times. The rearrangement uses TRBV24-1 and TRBJ2-5; TRBD2 aligns across 12 bases. The CDR3 length is 15 residues. Germline assignment: CDR1 KGHDR and CDR2 SFDVKD. V dropped 6 bases and J dropped 5; count of bases not matched to a gene: 6. The CDR3 is CATSRTSGKWETQYF. CDR3 DNA: TGTGCCACCAGTCGGACTAGCGGGAAATGGGAGACCCAGTACTTC.

This clone was seen a single time. The chain recombines TRBV11-2 with TRBJ2-1; D not certain. The germline CDR1 and CDR2 sequences are SGHAT and FQNNGV. Trimming removed 5 bases at V and 4 bases at J, with 18 bases between. The CDR3 contains 16 residues. The CDR3 reads CASSVLSRKKYNEQFF. The CDR3 region has the DNA TGTGCCAGCAGCGTCCTCTCGCGCAAGAAGTACAATGAGCAGTTCTTC.

The chain combines TRBV2 with TRBJ1-5; no definite D call. Trimming removed 3 bases from V and 8 bases from J, with 11 bases in between. This CDR3 is 13 amino acids long. Germline CDR1 and CDR2: SNHLY and FYNNEI. The CDR3 coding sequence is TGTGCCAGCAGTGATGACATGAGAAAGCCCCAGCATTTT. Its translation: CASSDDMRKPQHF.